This TCR beta chain originates from a study of blood T cell repertoires in COVID-19. At the level of the study: Samples came from the United States, Italy and Spain, spanning acute and convalescent COVID-19. PBMCs, B-cell-depleted T cells, or T cells provided the cDNA or gDNA that made up the material.

The CDR3 length is 14 residues. With 3 bases clipped from V and 4 bases from J, the junction kept 5 bases outside the gene matches. Germline CDR1 and CDR2: KGHSH and LQKENI. Per the original data handling: Amplifying reference gene primers gave estimates of nucleated cell counts. The assay was immunoSEQ multiplex PCR, and TCRdb's table has in-frame clones only and misses some. V, J and clone size are taken as reported in that table, and D and trimming were inferred from the DNA itself. The sample has about 250,000 clones, roughly 80% seen once. Sequencing was carried out using peripheral blood. This clonotype was sampled from a woman of 80 years or more with active or convalescent COVID-19. The chain carries TRBV18 and TRBJ2-7; 8 bases agree with TRBD1. CDR3 in amino acids: CASSPQGAGYEQYF. DNA for the CDR3: TGTGCCAGCTCACCCCAGGGGGCGGGTTACGAGCAGTACTTC.